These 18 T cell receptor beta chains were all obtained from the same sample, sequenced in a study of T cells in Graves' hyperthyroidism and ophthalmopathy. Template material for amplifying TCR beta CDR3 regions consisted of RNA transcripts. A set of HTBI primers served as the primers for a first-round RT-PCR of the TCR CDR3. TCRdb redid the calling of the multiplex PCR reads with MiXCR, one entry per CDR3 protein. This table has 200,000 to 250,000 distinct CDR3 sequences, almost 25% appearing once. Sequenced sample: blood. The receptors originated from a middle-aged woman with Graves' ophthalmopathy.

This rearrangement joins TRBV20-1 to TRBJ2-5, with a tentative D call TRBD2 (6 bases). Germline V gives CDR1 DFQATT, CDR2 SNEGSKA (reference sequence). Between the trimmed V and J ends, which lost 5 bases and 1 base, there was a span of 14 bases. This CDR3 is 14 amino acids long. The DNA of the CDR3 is TGCAGTGCTGGCCCTTCGGGACTCCAAGAGACCCAGTACTTC. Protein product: CSAGPSGLQETQYF.

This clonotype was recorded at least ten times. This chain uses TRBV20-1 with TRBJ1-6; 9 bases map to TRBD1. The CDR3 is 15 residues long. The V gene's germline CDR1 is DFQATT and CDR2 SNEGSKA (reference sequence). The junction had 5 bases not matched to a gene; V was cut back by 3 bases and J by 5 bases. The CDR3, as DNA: TGCAGTGCTAGGGGACAGGGCAGAAATAATTCACCCCTCCACTTT. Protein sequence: CSARGQGRNNSPLHF.

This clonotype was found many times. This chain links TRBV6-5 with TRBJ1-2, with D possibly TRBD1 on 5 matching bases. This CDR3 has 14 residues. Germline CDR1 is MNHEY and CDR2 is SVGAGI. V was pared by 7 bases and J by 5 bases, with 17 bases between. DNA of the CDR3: TGTGCCAGCAACGTGGGAGGGACTGTGTATGGCTACACCTTC. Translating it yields CASNVGGTVYGYTF.

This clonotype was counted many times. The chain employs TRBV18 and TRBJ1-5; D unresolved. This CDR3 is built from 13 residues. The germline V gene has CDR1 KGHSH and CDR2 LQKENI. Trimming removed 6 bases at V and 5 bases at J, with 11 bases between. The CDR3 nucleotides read TGTGCCAGCTCTACTGGACGGGATCAGCCCCAGCATTTT. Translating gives CASSTGRDQPQHF.

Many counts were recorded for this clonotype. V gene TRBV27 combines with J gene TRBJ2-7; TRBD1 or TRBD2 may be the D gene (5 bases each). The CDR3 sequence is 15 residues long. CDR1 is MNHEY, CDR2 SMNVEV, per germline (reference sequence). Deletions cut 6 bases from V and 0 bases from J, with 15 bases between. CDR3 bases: TGTGCCAGCAGAAAACCGGGACGGATCTCCTACGAGCAGTACTTC. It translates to CASRKPGRISYEQYF.

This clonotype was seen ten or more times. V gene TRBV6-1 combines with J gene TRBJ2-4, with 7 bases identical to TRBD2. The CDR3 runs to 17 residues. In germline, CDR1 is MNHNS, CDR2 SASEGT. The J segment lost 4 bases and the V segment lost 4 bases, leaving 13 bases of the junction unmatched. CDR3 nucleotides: TGTGCCAGCAGTGCGTCCCCGCCCGGCGGGGGTAAAAACATTCAGTACTTC. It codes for CASSASPPGGGKNIQYF.

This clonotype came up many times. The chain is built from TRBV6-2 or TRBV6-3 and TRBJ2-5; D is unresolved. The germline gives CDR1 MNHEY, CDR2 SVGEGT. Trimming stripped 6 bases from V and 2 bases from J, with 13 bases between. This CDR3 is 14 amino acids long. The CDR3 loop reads CASSSFLGQETQYF. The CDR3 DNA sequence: TGTGCCAGCAGCTCCTTCCTCGGTCAAGAGACCCAGTACTTC.

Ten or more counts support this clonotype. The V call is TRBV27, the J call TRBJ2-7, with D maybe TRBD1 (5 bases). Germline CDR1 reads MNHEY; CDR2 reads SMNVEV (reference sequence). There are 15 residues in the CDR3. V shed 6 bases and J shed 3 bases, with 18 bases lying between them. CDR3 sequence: CASSLSVWGHYEQYF. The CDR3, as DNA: TGTGCCAGCAGCCTCAGTGTGTGGGGCCACTACGAGCAGTACTTC.

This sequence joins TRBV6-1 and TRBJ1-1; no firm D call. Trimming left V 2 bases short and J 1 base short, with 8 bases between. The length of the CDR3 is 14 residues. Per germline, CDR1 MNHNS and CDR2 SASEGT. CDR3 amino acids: CASSELVGNTEAFF. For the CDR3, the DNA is TGTGCCAGCAGTGAACTGGTAGGGAACACTGAAGCTTTCTTT.

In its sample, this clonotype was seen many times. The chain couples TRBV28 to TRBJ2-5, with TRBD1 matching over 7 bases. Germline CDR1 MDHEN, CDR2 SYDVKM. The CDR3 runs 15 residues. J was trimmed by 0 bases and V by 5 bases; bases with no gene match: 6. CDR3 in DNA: TGTGCCAGCAGTACCACAGGGGACCACCAAGAGACCCAGTACTTC. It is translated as CASSTTGDHQETQYF.

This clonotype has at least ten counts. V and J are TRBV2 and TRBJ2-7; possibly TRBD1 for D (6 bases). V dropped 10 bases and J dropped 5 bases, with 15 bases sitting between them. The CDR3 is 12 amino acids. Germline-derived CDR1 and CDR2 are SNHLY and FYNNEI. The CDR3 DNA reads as TGTGCCACTAACTCAGGGGCTAACGAGCAGTACTTC. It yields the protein CATNSGANEQYF. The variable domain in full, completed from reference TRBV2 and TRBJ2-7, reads EPEVTQTPSHQVTQMGQEVILRCVPISNHLYFYWYRQILGQKVEFLVSFYNNEISEKSEIFDDQFSVERPDGSNFTLKIRSTKLEDSAMYFCATNSGANEQYFGPGTRLTVT.

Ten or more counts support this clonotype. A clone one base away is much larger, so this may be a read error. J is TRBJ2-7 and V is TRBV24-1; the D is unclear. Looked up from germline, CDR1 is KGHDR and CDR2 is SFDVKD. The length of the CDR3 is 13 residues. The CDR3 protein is CATGDLFFNEQYF. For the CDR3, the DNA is TGTGCCACCGGTGATTTGTTCTTCAACGAGCAGTACTTC.

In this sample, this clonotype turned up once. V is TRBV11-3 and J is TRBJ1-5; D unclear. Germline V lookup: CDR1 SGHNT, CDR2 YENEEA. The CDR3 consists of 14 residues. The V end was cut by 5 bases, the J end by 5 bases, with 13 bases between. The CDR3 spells CASSARAPDQPQHF. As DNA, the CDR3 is TGTGCCAGCAGCGCGAGGGCCCCTGATCAGCCCCAGCATTTT.

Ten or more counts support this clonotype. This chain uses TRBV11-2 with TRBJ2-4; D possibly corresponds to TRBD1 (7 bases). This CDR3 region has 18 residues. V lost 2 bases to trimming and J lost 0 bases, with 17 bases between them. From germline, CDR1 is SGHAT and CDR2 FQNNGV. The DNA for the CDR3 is TGTGCCAGCAGCTTAAGAGCAACAGGGGACTTAGCCAAAAACATTCAGTACTTC. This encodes CASSLRATGDLAKNIQYF.

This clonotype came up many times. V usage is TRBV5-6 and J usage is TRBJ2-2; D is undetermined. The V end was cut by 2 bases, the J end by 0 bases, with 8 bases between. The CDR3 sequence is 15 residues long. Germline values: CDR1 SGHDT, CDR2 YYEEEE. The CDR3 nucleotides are TGTGCCAGCAGCTTTATCGGAGCGAACACCGGGGAGCTGTTTTTT. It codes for CASSFIGANTGELFF.

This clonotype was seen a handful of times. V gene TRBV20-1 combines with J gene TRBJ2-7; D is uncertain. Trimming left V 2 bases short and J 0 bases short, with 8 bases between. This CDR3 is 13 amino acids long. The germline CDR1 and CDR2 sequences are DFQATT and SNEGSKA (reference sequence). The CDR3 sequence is CSARLRSSYEQYF. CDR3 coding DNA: TGCAGTGCTAGACTTAGGAGCTCCTACGAGCAGTACTTC.

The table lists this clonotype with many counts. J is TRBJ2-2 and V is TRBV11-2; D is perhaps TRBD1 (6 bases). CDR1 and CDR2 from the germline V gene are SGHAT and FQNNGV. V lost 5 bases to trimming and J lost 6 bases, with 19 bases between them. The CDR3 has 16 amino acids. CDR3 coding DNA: TGTGCCAGCAGCCCTGTCGGGCCCAAGGGGGCCGGGGAGCTGTTTTTT. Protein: CASSPVGPKGAGELFF.

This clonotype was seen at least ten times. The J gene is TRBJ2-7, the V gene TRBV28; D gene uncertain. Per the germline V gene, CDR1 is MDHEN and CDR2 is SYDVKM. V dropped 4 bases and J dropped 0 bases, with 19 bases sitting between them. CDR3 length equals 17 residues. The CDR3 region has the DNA TGTGCCAGCAGTTCCTTACTTTCCAGCCGCGGCTCCTACGAGCAGTACTTC. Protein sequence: CASSSLLSSRGSYEQYF. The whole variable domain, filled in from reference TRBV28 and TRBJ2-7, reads DVKVTQSSRYLVKRTGEKVFLECVQDMDHENMFWYRQDPGLGLRLIYFSYDVKMKEKGDIPEGYSVSREKKERFSLILESASTNQTSMYLCASSSLLSSRGSYEQYFGPGTRLTVT.